The source of this T cell receptor beta chain is a study of shared clonotypes between healthy human individuals. At the level of the study: Three plates were used per donor for CD4 naive, three for CD4 memory, two for CD8 naive and one for CD8 memory.

A word on this clone: Its antigen remains unknown.

Using immunoSEQ multiplex PCR, the repertoire was profiled, and TCRdb retains in-frame clones only, with some absent. Of 1,500,000 or so clones detected, less than 99% appear once; the ten largest clones hold roughly 0.35%. Whole-study findings and limits: Larger richness was generally estimated for naive than memory subsets. All-four-donor shared clonotypes had higher generation probabilities than non-shared clonotypes did. Limitation of the genetic and exposure-history diversity represented came from the few donors.

CDR3 length: 14 amino acids. V lost 5 bases, J lost 2 bases, and 13 bases lay in between. CDR1 is LNHDA, CDR2 SQIVND, per germline (reference sequence). The receptor comes from a man aged 25 to 40 in good health. The sequenced material came from naive CD4+ T cells sorted from blood. The subset was: CD45RA+ positively selected. This sequence joins TRBV19 and TRBJ2-7; D is tentatively TRBD1 or TRBD2 (6 bases each). CDR3 in amino acids: CASSPTGATYEQYF. The CDR3 DNA follows: TGTGCCAGTAGTCCTACGGGGGCCACCTACGAGCAGTACTTC.